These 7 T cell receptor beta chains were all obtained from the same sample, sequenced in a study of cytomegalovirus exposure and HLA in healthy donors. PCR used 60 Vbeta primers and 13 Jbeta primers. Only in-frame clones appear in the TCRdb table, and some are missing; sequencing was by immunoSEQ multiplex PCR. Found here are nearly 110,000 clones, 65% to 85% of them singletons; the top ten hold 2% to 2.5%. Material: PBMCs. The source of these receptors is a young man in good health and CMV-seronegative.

In nucleotides, the CDR3 is TGTGCCAGCTCACCACAGGGGAATGGCGATGGCTACACCTTC. It codes for CASSPQGNGDGYTF. V is TRBV18 and J is TRBJ1-2; a possible D gene is TRBD1 (5 bases). The germline gives CDR1 KGHSH, CDR2 LQKENI. V was trimmed by 1 base and J by 6 bases, leaving 12 bases between them. The CDR3 is made up of 14 amino acids.

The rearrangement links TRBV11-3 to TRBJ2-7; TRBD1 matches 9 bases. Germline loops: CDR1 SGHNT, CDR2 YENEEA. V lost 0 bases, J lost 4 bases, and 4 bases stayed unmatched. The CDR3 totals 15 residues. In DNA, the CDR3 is TGTGCCAGCAGCTTAGATGGGACAGGGAGGTACGAGCAGTACTTC. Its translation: CASSLDGTGRYEQYF.

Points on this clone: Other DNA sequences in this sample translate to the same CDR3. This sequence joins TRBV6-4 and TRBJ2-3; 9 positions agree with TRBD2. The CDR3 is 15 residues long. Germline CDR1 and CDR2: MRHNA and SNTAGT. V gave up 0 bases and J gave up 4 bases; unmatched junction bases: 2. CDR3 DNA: TGTGCCAGCAGTGACTCTAGCGGGGGAGCAGATACGCAGTATTTT. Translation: CASSDSSGGADTQYF.

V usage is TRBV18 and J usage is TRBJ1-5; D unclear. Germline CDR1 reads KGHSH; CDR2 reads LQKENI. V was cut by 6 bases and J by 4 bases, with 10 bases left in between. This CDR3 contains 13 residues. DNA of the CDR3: TGTGCCAGCTCCCCTGTCACAAATCAGCCCCAGCATTTT. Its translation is CASSPVTNQPQHF.

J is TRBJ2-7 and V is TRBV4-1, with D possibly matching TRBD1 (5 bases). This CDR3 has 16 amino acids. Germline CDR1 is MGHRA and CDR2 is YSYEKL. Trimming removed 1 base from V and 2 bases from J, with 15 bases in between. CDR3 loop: CASSQGPDIRTYEQYF. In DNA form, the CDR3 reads TGCGCCAGCAGCCAAGGGCCGGACATCCGAACCTACGAGCAGTACTTC.

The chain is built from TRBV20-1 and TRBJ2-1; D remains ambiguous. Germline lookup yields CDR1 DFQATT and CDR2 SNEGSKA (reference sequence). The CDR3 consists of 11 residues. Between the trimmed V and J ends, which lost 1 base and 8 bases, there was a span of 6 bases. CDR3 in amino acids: CSARGIHEQFF. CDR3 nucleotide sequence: TGCAGTGCTAGAGGTATCCATGAGCAGTTCTTC.

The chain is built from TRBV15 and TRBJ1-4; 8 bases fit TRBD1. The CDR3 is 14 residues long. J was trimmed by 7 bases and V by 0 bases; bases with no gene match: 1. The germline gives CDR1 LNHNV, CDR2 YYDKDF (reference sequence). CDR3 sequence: CATSRDRGLEKLFF. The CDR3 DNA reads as TGTGCCACCAGCAGAGACAGGGGGCTTGAAAAACTGTTTTTT.